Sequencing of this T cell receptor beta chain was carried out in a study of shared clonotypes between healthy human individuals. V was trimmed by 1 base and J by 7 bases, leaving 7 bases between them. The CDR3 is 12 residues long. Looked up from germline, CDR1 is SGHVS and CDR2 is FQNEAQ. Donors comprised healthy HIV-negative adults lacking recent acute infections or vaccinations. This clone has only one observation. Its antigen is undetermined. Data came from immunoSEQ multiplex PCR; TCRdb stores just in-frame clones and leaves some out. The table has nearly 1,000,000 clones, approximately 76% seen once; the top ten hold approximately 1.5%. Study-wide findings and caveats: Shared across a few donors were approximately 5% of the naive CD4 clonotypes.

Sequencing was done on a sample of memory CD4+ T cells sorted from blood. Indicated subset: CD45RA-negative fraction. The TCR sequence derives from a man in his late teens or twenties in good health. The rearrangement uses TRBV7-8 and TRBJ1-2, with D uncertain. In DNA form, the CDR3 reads TGTGCCAGCAGCTTAGGTGTCGGTGGCTACACCTTC. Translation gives CASSLGVGGYTF.